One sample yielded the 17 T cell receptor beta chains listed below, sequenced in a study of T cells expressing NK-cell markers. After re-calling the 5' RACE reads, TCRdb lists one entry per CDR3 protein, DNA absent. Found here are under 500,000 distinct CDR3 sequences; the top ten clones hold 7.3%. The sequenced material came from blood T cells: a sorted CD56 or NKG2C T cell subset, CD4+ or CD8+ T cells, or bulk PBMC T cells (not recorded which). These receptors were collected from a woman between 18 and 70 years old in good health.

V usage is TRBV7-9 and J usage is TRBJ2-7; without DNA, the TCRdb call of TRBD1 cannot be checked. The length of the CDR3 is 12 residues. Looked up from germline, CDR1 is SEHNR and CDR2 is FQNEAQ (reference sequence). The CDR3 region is CASSLTGDEQYF.

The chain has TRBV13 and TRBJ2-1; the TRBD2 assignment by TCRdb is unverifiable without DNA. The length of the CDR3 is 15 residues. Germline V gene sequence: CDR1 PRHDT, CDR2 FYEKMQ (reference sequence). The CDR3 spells CASSFRTRGRNEQFF.

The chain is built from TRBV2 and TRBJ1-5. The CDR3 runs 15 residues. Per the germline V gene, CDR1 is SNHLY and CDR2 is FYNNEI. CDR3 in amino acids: CASSEYLRGNQPQHF.

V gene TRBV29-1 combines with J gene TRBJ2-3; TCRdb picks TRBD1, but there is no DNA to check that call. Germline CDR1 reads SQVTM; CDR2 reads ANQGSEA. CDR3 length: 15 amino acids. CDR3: CSVEEGPGFTDTQYF.

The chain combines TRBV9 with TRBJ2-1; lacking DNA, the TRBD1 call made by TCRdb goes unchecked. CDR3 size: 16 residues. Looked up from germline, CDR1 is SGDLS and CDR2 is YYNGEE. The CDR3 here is CASSAATGTGNDEQFF.

The CDR3 region is CASSPSLAGLADTQYF. The gene calls are TRBV5-1 and TRBJ2-3; the TRBD2 assignment by TCRdb is unverifiable without DNA. CDR1 and CDR2 (germline): SGHRS, YFSETQ. This CDR3 contains 16 residues. Drawing the rest from reference TRBV5-1 and TRBJ2-3, the complete variable domain is KAGVTQTPRYLIKTRGQQVTLSCSPISGHRSVSWYQQTPGQGLQFLFEYFSETQRNKGNFPGRFSGRQFSNSRSEMNVSTLELGDSALYLCASSPSLAGLADTQYFGPGTRLTVL.

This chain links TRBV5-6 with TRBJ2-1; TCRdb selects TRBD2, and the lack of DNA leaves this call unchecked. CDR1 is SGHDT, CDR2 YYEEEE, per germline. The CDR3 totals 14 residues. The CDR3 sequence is CASSLVAGDNEQFF.

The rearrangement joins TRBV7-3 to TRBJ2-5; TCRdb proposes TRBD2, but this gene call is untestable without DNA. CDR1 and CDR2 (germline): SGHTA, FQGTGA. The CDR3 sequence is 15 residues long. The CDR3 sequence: CASSLSGGASETQYF. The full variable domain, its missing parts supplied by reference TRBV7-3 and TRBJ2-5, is GAGVSQTPSNKVTEKGKYVELRCDPISGHTALYWYRQSLGQGPEFLIYFQGTGAADDSGLPNDRFFAVRPEGSVSTLKIQRTERGDSAVYLCASSLSGGASETQYFGPGTRLLVL.

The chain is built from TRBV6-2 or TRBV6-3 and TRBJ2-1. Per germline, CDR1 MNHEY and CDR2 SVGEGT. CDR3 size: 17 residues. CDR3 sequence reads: CASSYSTPYSSYNEQFF.

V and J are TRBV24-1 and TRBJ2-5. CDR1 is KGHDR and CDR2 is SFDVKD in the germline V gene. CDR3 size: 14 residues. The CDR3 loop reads CATSDVSSRTAQYF.

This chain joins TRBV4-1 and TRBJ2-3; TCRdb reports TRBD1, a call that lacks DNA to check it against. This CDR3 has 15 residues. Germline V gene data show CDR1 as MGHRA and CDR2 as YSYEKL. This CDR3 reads CASSQVGGAADTQYF.

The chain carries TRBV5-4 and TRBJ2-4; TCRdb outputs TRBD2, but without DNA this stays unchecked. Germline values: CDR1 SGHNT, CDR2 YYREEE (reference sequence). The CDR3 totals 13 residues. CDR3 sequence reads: CATSGAAKNIQYF.

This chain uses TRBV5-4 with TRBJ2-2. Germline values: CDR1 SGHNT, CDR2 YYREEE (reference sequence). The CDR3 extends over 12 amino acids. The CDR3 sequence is CASSFHTGELFF.

The chain's CDR3 is CAWSGQITTNEKLFF. The chain recombines TRBV30 with TRBJ1-4. The CDR3 loop spans 15 amino acids. The V gene's germline CDR1 is GTSNPN and CDR2 SVGIG (reference sequence).

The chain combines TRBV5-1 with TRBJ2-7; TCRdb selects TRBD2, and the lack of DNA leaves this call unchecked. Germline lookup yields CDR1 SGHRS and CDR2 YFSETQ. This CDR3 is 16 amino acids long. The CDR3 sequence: CASSLVGVAGSYEQYF.

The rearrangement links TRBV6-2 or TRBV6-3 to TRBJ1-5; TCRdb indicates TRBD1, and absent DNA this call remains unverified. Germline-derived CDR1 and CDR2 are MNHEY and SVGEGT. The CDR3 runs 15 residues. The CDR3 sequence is CASSYQGRGNQPQHF.

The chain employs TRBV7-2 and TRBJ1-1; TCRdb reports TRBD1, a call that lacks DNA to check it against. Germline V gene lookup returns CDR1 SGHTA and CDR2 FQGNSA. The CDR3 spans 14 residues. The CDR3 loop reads CASRPGGEGTEAFF.